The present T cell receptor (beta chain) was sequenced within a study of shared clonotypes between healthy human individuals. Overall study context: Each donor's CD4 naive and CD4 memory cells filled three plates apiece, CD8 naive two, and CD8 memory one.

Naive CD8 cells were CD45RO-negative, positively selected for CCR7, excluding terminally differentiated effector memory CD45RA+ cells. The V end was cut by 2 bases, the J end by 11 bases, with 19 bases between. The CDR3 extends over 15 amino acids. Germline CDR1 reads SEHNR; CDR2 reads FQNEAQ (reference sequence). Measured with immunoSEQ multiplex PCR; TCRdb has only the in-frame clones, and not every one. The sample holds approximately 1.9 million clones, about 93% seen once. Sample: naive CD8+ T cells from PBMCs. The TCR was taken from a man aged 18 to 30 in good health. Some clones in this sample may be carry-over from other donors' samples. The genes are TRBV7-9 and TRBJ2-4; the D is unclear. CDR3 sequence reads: CASSLFRGQTPLQYF. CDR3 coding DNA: TGTGCCAGCAGCTTATTCAGAGGCCAAACCCCCCTTCAGTACTTC.